Following are 18 T cell receptor beta chains from one sample sequenced in a study of lymphopenia after photon versus proton radiotherapy. Repertoires were generated with immunoSEQ multiplex PCR, while TCRdb's copy carries only in-frame clones and drops some. This sample has more than 45,000 clones, with around 84% found just once. The sequenced sample was peripheral blood, obtained from a patient treated with proton-based radiotherapy. Receptors originate from a man between 60 and 70 years old with pancreatic cancer.

The chain combines TRBV9 with TRBJ2-7, with D tentatively TRBD1 (5 bases). Trimming took off 4 bases at V and 5 bases at J, with 13 bases between the two ends. This CDR3 comprises 13 residues. Germline loops: CDR1 SGDLS, CDR2 YYNGEE. The CDR3: CASSPQGRDEQYF. CDR3 DNA: TGTGCCAGCAGCCCGCAGGGTCGGGACGAGCAGTACTTC. The variable domain in full, with the rest retrieved from reference TRBV9 and TRBJ2-7, is DSGVTQTPKHLITATGQRVTLRCSPRSGDLSVYWYQQSLDQGLQFLIQYYNGEERAKGNILERFSAQQFPDLHSELNLSSLELGDSALYFCASSPQGRDEQYFGPGTRLTVT.

The chain links TRBV18 to TRBJ2-5; perhaps TRBD2 as D (6 bases). V was shortened by 3 bases and J by 6 bases, with 8 bases between the two germline ends. Germline values: CDR1 KGHSH, CDR2 LQKENI. This CDR3 comprises 12 residues. In DNA form, the CDR3 reads TGTGCCAGCTCACCGGGGGGTCAGACCCAGTACTTC. This translates into CASSPGGQTQYF.

CDR3 coding DNA: TGTGCCAGCAGTCTAAGGACCGGTTACAATGAGCAGTTCTTC. Amino acids: CASSLRTGYNEQFF. This chain joins TRBV28 and TRBJ2-1, with D hard to call. The CDR3 extends over 14 amino acids. V gave up 5 bases and J gave up 4 bases, with 12 bases separating them. Germline V gene lookup returns CDR1 MDHEN and CDR2 SYDVKM.

The V and J genes are TRBV27 and TRBJ1-1, with unresolved D. CDR1 is MNHEY, CDR2 SMNVEV, per germline (reference sequence). V was trimmed by 3 bases and J by 6 bases, leaving 11 bases between them. This CDR3 comprises 13 residues. The CDR3 reads CASSFTNGAEAFF. As DNA, the CDR3 is TGTGCCAGCAGTTTTACGAATGGGGCTGAAGCTTTCTTT.

The genes are TRBV5-1 and TRBJ2-3; 7 bases align to TRBD1. The V gene's germline CDR1 is SGHRS and CDR2 YFSETQ. The V and J ends lost 0 bases and 0 bases, in that order; junction bases with no gene match: 7. This CDR3 has 17 residues. Here the CDR3 reads CASSLVSGTDSTDTQYF. CDR3 nucleotides: TGCGCCAGCAGCTTGGTTTCCGGGACAGATAGCACAGATACGCAGTATTTT.

The gene calls are TRBV6-6 and TRBJ2-3; 10 bases align to TRBD2. The CDR3 is 15 residues long. With 4 bases clipped from V and 2 bases from J, the junction kept 3 bases outside the gene matches. Germline V gene data show CDR1 as MNHNY and CDR2 as SVGAGI (reference sequence). CDR3 DNA: TGTGCCAGCAGTTTACTAGCGGGATACACAGATACGCAGTATTTT. It is translated as CASSLLAGYTDTQYF.

The chain joins TRBV19 to TRBJ2-1; 14 positions match TRBD2. The CDR3 is 18 residues long. Germline CDR1 is LNHDA and CDR2 is SQIVND (reference sequence). After removal of 5 bases from V and 0 bases from J, the junction contained 6 bases not matched to a gene. CDR3 DNA: TGTGCCAGTAGTTTGGGACTAGCGGGAGTTCCCTCCTACAATGAGCAGTTCTTC. Translation: CASSLGLAGVPSYNEQFF.

This clone was found once. The rearrangement joins TRBV29-1 to TRBJ2-5; D call uncertain. The germline V and J ends were trimmed by 0 bases and 7 bases, with 0 bases remaining between them. Per the germline V gene, CDR1 is SQVTM and CDR2 is ANQGSEA. The CDR3 is made up of 9 amino acids. CDR3 amino acids: CSVEETQYF. As DNA, the CDR3 is TGCAGCGTTGAAGAGACCCAGTACTTC. Together with reference TRBV29-1 and TRBJ2-5, the CDR3 gives the full variable domain: SAVISQKPSRDICQRGTSLTIQCQVDSQVTMMFWYRQQPGQSLTLIATANQGSEATYESGFVIDKFPISRPNLTFSTLTVSNMSPEDSSIYLCSVEETQYFGPGTRLLVL.

The chain is built from TRBV20-1 and TRBJ2-5; D perhaps matches TRBD2 (5 bases). Trimming stripped 7 bases from V and 5 bases from J, with 11 bases between. Germline loops: CDR1 DFQATT, CDR2 SNEGSKA (reference sequence). This CDR3 has 11 residues. The CDR3 loop reads CSVTTGETQYF. For the CDR3, the DNA is TGCAGTGTTACGACGGGGGAGACCCAGTACTTC.

This clone was picked up one time. This sequence joins TRBV4-2 and TRBJ2-5, with 10 bases fitting TRBD2. Per the germline V gene, CDR1 is LGHNA and CDR2 is YNFKEQ. J gave up 0 bases and V 0 bases, and 7 bases lay outside the gene matches. The length of the CDR3 is 18 residues. CDR3 residues: CASSQEPSGSKYQETQYF. In DNA form, the CDR3 reads TGTGCCAGCAGCCAAGAGCCTAGCGGGAGCAAGTACCAAGAGACCCAGTACTTC.

V and J are TRBV28 and TRBJ2-7; TRBD1 aligns across 9 bases. The CDR3 length is 15 residues. V shed 2 bases, J shed 1 base, and the junction held 3 bases outside the gene matches. Germline V gene lookup returns CDR1 MDHEN and CDR2 SYDVKM. CDR3 bases: TGTGCCAGCAGTTTAGCCGGGACAGGGTCCTACGAGCAGTACTTC. Its translation: CASSLAGTGSYEQYF.

The chain joins TRBV27 to TRBJ2-1, with 8 positions matching TRBD1. The CDR3 is 14 residues long. V was clipped by 8 bases and J by 6 bases; unmatched bases: 9. CDR1 is MNHEY, CDR2 SMNVEV, per germline (reference sequence). Written as DNA, the CDR3 is TGTGCCAGCCAGGGACAGGCCAGGAGCAATGAGCAGTTCTTC. Translated, it gives CASQGQARSNEQFF.

V usage is TRBV2 and J usage is TRBJ2-5; D is unresolved. With the DNA end fitting TRBJ2-7 better, the J assignment may be wrong. The CDR3 covers 11 residues. Looked up from germline, CDR1 is SNHLY and CDR2 is FYNNEI. CDR3 protein: CASSDAFEQYF. As DNA, the CDR3 is TGTGCCAGCAGTGATGCGTTCGAGCAGTACTTC.

The chain combines TRBV30 with TRBJ1-1; unclear D gene. Germline loops: CDR1 GTSNPN, CDR2 SVGIG (reference sequence). CDR3 length: 13 amino acids. V lost 5 bases and J 0 bases, leaving 10 bases between the germline ends. This CDR3 reads CAWALGLNTEAFF. As DNA, the CDR3 is TGTGCCTGGGCCTTGGGCCTGAACACTGAAGCTTTCTTT.

CDR3 nucleotides: TGCGCCAGCAGCAAGGGCCCGGGACAGGGGCCCTATGGCTACACCTTC. It encodes CASSKGPGQGPYGYTF. The V call is TRBV4-1, the J call TRBJ1-2; 10 positions agree with TRBD1. Germline loops: CDR1 MGHRA, CDR2 YSYEKL. V shed 5 bases and J 4 bases; nucleotides not matched to a gene: 10. The length of the CDR3 is 16 residues.

The V gene is TRBV7-2, the J gene TRBJ2-7, with 8 bases aligning to TRBD1. This CDR3 has 15 residues. In germline, CDR1 is SGHTA, CDR2 FQGNSA. Unmatched junction bases numbered 5, after V lost 4 bases and J lost 0 bases. The CDR3 loop reads CASSSRGRGSYEQYF. DNA of the CDR3: TGTGCCAGCAGCTCCAGGGGGCGGGGCTCCTACGAGCAGTACTTC.

This clone was seen a few times. The chain employs TRBV4-1 and TRBJ2-1, with TRBD2 identical over 12 bases. Germline V gene lookup returns CDR1 MGHRA and CDR2 YSYEKL. The CDR3 has 20 amino acids. V lost 1 base, J lost 2 bases, and 12 bases stayed unmatched. The CDR3 is CASSQAILAGGPRTYNEQFF. For the CDR3, the DNA is TGCGCCAGCAGCCAAGCGATTCTAGCGGGAGGGCCTCGGACCTACAATGAGCAGTTCTTC.

This chain uses TRBV7-9 with TRBJ2-7, with 10 bases lining up with TRBD2. The length of the CDR3 is 15 residues. CDR1 and CDR2 (germline): SEHNR, FQNEAQ (reference sequence). The V and J ends lost 5 bases and 7 bases, in that order; junction bases with no gene match: 11. Written as DNA, the CDR3 is TGTGCCAGCAGCCCCTCAGCTAGCGGGAGTGCTGAGCAGTACTTC. The encoded protein is CASSPSASGSAEQYF. Filled out from reference TRBV7-9 and TRBJ2-7, the complete variable domain reads DTGVSQNPRHKITKRGQNVTFRCDPISEHNRLYWYRQTLGQGPEFLTYFQNEAQLEKSRLLSDRFSAERPKGSFSTLEIQRTEQGDSAMYLCASSPSASGSAEQYFGPGTRLTVT.